These 4 T cell receptor beta chains share one sample of origin, sequenced in a study of shared clonotypes between healthy human individuals. Here immunoSEQ multiplex PCR was the method, and the copy in TCRdb shows in-frame clones only, minus some. The data contain hundreds of thousands of clones, roughly 96% of them singletons. Sample: memory CD8+ T cells sorted from blood. The subset denotes: CD45RO+ cells pooled with CCR7-negative TemRA cells. These receptors all come from a man aged 25-40 years in good health.

This chain joins TRBV7-2 and TRBJ1-2; no reliable D call. This CDR3 is 14 amino acids long. CDR1 SGHTA and CDR2 FQGNSA come from the germline V gene. V was cut by 2 bases and J by 8 bases, with 15 bases left in between. CDR3: CASSLPPTSRGYTF. CDR3 nucleotides: TGTGCCAGCAGCTTACCCCCTACCAGCCGAGGCTACACCTTC. The whole variable domain, remainder taken from reference TRBV7-2 and TRBJ1-2, is GAGVSQSPSNKVTEKGKDVELRCDPISGHTALYWYRQSLGQGLEFLIYFQGNSAPDKSGLPSDRFSAERTGGSVSTLTIQRTQQEDSAVYLCASSLPPTSRGYTFGSGTRLTVV.

V gene TRBV7-8 combines with J gene TRBJ2-1, with D perhaps TRBD2 (6 bases). V shed 5 bases and J shed 12 bases, with 23 bases lying between them. The CDR3 sequence is 15 residues long. Germline V gene sequence: CDR1 SGHVS, CDR2 FQNEAQ. CDR3 DNA sequence: TGTGCCAGCAGCGTTAGCGGTGGGGCGTCGGATGTGCAGTTCTTC. Translated: CASSVSGGASDVQFF.

The chain has TRBV27 and TRBJ2-2, with 10 bases that match TRBD2. Trimming took 6 bases from V and 4 from J; bases not matched to a gene: 8. The CDR3 length is 16 residues. The germline V gene encodes CDR1 MNHEY and CDR2 SMNVEV (reference sequence). The DNA of the CDR3 is TGTGCCAGCAGCTTACTAGCGGGACTATCCACCGGGGAGCTGTTTTTT. This encodes CASSLLAGLSTGELFF.

The chain links TRBV23-1 to TRBJ2-1; D might be TRBD1 (5 bases). TRBV23-1 is filed as an ORF, its function uncertain. The CDR3 has 20 residues. V lost 4 bases, J lost 5 bases, and 30 bases lay in between. The CDR3 loop reads CASSPRLQAALPKGDNEQFF. In DNA form, the CDR3 reads TGCGCCAGCAGTCCACGCTTACAGGCAGCACTCCCGAAGGGTGACAATGAGCAGTTCTTC.